These T cell receptor beta chains were read from a single sample in a study of T-cell memory formation after mild COVID-19. One entry per CDR3 protein, called by TCRdb with MiXCR from the 5' RACE reads. Here the sample spans more than 150,000 distinct CDR3 sequences, about 18% being singletons. The sequencing sample was made of PBMCs or a T cell subset sorted from them (not recorded which). Source of these receptors: a man aged 18 to 29 who had mild COVID-19 (a few samples of this study predate the infection). Cell type and time point are not known. Each CDR3 is given with its conserved first and last residue. A D gene is named only where the DNA matches it firmly. Clone size is not always given. Where it is, it says once, few, many or a class for expanded clones.

NA	NA	TRBV12-3/TRBV12-4	TRBJ2-1	TGTGCCAGCAGCCGCCTTCTTGGGGGTACCTACAATGAGCAGTTCTTC	CASSRLLGGTYNEQFF
NA	TRBD2	TRBV5-6	TRBJ2-1	TGTGCCAGCAGCATTTTGTCTAGCGGGGGTAATGAGCAGTTCTTC	CASSILSSGGNEQFF
many	TRBD1	TRBV5-1	TRBJ2-4	TGCGCCAGCAGCGGGGGACAGGGGGATAAAAACATTCAGTACTTC	CASSGGQGDKNIQYF
NA	NA	TRBV12-3/TRBV12-4	TRBJ1-1	TGTGCCAGCAGCCAACAGGGAGGGAACACTGAAGCTTTCTTT	CASSQQGGNTEAFF
few	NA	TRBV2	TRBJ2-3	TGTGCCAGCAGACGGGGGCGGACAGATACGCAGTATTTT	CASRRGRTDTQYF
few	TRBD1	TRBV2	TRBJ2-7	TGTGCCAGCAGTGAAGTTAGGGGGCAGTACGAGCAGTACTTC	CASSEVRGQYEQYF
many	NA	TRBV7-2	TRBJ1-1	TGTGCCAGCAGCTTAATAGGGAACACTGAAGCTTTCTTT	CASSLIGNTEAFF
NA	NA	TRBV5-1	TRBJ1-3	TGCGCCAGCTCAACAGGGCTCTCGAGCTCTGGAAACACCATATATTTT	CASSTGLSSSGNTIYF
NA	NA	TRBV6-2/TRBV6-3	TRBJ1-2	TGTGCCAGCCTCCAGGGGAGTCTGGCAGGCTACACCTTC	CASLQGSLAGYTF
many	TRBD1	TRBV20-1	TRBJ1-5	TGCAGTGCCGAGACCGCCGGGACAGGAGATCAGCCCCAGCATTTT	CSAETAGTGDQPQHF
NA	TRBD2	TRBV5-6	TRBJ2-1	TGTGCCAGCAGCTTGGTAATAGCGGGGGACAATGAGCAGTTCTTC	CASSLVIAGDNEQFF